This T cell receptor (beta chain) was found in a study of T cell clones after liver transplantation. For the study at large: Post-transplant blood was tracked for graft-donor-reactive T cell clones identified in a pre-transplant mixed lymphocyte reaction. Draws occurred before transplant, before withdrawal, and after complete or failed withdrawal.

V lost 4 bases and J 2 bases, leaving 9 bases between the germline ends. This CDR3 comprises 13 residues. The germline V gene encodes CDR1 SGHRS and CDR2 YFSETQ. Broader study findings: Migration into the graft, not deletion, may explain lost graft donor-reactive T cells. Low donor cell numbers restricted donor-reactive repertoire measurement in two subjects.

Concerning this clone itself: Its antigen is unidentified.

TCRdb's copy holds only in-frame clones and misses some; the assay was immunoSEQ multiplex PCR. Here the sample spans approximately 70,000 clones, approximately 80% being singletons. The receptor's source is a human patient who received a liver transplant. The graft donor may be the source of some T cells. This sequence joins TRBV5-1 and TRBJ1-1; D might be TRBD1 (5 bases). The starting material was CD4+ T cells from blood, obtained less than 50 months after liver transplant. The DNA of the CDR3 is TGCGCCAGCAGCAAGGGACTAAACACTGAAGCTTTCTTT. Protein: CASSKGLNTEAFF.